These 12 T cell receptor beta chains share one sample of origin, sequenced in a study of T cell changes during pregnancy in multiple sclerosis (dated by TCRdb to between 2018 and 2021). Library preparation was by the immunoSEQ multiplex PCR assay. Imported from immuneACCESS, the table was reduced by TCRdb to in-frame sequences with V and J called. These copies leave out some clones; in studies compared against another copy, an unresolved V gene accounts for under half, and the cause of the remainder is not known. The sample table lists 80,000 or so clones, 92% of them with a count of one. The ten largest clones capture over 1.3% of the sample. The sample was peripheral blood, taken before pregnancy. Receptors originate from a female donor with multiple sclerosis, enrolled in a pregnancy study.

The rearrangement links TRBV6-1 to TRBJ2-5; a weak D match, TRBD2 (6 bases). The CDR3 loop spans 15 amino acids. The V gene lost 2 bases and the J gene lost 5 bases, with 15 bases spanning the gap. Germline V gene lookup returns CDR1 MNHNS and CDR2 SASEGT. CDR3 loop: CASSETGVLDETQYF. The CDR3 DNA reads TGTGCCAGCAGTGAAACGGGGGTGTTGGATGAGACCCAGTACTTC.

Only a few counts were recorded for this clone. For the CDR3, the DNA is TGTGCCAGTAGTATTGGGTGGCGGGCAGGTCCTAACTATGGCTACACCTTC. This encodes CASSIGWRAGPNYGYTF. This chain joins TRBV19 and TRBJ1-2; no clear D. The V and J ends lost 3 bases and 0 bases respectively, with 17 bases between them. The CDR3 consists of 17 residues. Germline V gene sequence: CDR1 LNHDA, CDR2 SQIVND (reference sequence). The whole variable domain, remainder taken from reference TRBV19 and TRBJ1-2, is DGGITQSPKYLFRKEGQNVTLSCEQNLNHDAMYWYRQDPGQGLRLIYYSQIVNDFQKGDIAEGYSVSREKKESFPLTVTSAQKNPTAFYLCASSIGWRAGPNYGYTFGSGTRLTVV.

This chain links TRBV29-1 with TRBJ2-5; no clear D gene. V was cut by 0 bases and J by 5 bases, with 4 bases left in between. Germline assignment: CDR1 SQVTM and CDR2 ANQGSEA. The CDR3 loop spans 11 amino acids. CDR3 DNA: TGCAGCGTTGAAGATCTCGAGACCCAGTACTTC. This encodes CSVEDLETQYF.

The V gene is TRBV4-1, the J gene TRBJ2-3; 11 bases map to TRBD2. J lost 8 bases, V lost 5 bases, and 15 bases had no gene match. Germline V gene lookup returns CDR1 MGHRA and CDR2 YSYEKL. This CDR3 region has 17 residues. CDR3 residues: CASSKQGLAGGEVTQYF. The DNA of the CDR3 is TGCGCCAGCAGCAAACAGGGGCTAGCGGGGGGAGAGGTTACGCAGTATTTT.

The chain carries TRBV5-1 and TRBJ2-1, with TRBD1 matching 11 bases. CDR1 and CDR2 from the germline V gene are SGHRS and YFSETQ. The CDR3 loop spans 17 amino acids. The V gene end was trimmed by 2 bases and the J gene end by 5 bases; junction bases not matched to a gene: 9. CDR3 residues: CASSLSLTGQGDNEQFF. CDR3 DNA: TGCGCCAGCAGCTTAAGCCTAACGGGACAGGGGGACAATGAGCAGTTCTTC.

This chain uses TRBV29-1 with TRBJ1-1, with D possibly being TRBD1 (6 bases). Looked up from germline, CDR1 is SQVTM and CDR2 is ANQGSEA. V was cut by 6 bases and J by 7 bases, with 12 bases left in between. The CDR3 extends over 11 amino acids. CDR3 DNA: TGCAGCGTCTTCAGGGGTATTGAAGCTTTCTTT. It is translated as CSVFRGIEAFF.

The chain is built from TRBV19 and TRBJ1-5, with a tentative D call TRBD1 (6 bases). The length of the CDR3 is 17 residues. The germline V gene has CDR1 LNHDA and CDR2 SQIVND (reference sequence). V shed 3 bases and J shed 7 bases, with 22 bases lying between them. This CDR3 is CASSILNFVTGGQPQHF. CDR3 DNA sequence: TGTGCCAGTAGTATCCTCAACTTCGTGACAGGCGGGCAGCCCCAGCATTTT.

The V call is TRBV5-1, the J call TRBJ2-7; 12 bases are shared with TRBD1. V lost 4 bases and J lost 7; bases outside the gene matches: 9. CDR1 is SGHRS, CDR2 YFSETQ, per germline. The CDR3 totals 15 residues. CDR3 residues: CASSGRDRGLGEQYF. CDR3 DNA sequence: TGCGCCAGCAGCGGCCGGGACAGGGGGCTTGGGGAGCAGTACTTC. The complete variable domain, with remaining parts taken from reference TRBV5-1 and TRBJ2-7, reads KAGVTQTPRYLIKTRGQQVTLSCSPISGHRSVSWYQQTPGQGLQFLFEYFSETQRNKGNFPGRFSGRQFSNSRSEMNVSTLELGDSALYLCASSGRDRGLGEQYFGPGTRLTVT.

The rearrangement uses TRBV5-4 and TRBJ2-1, with 14 bases matching TRBD2. V trimming: 3 bases; J trimming: 7 bases; junction bases outside the gene matches: 6. This CDR3 has 16 amino acids. Germline assignment: CDR1 SGHNT and CDR2 YYREEE (reference sequence). CDR3 loop: CASSSGLAGGTNEQFF. In nucleotides, the CDR3 is TGTGCCAGCAGCTCCGGACTAGCGGGGGGTACTAATGAGCAGTTCTTC.

V and J are TRBV7-2 and TRBJ1-1; D unclear. Trimming took 3 bases from V and 1 from J, leaving 3 bases between them. The CDR3 runs 12 residues. CDR1 and CDR2 from the germline V gene are SGHTA and FQGNSA. CDR3: CASSFRNTEAFF. In DNA form, the CDR3 reads TGTGCCAGCAGCTTCAGGAACACTGAAGCTTTCTTT. The variable domain in full, with the rest retrieved from reference TRBV7-2 and TRBJ1-1, is GAGVSQSPSNKVTEKGKDVELRCDPISGHTALYWYRQSLGQGLEFLIYFQGNSAPDKSGLPSDRFSAERTGGSVSTLTIQRTQQEDSAVYLCASSFRNTEAFFGQGTRLTVV.

The count of this clone is one. The chain carries TRBV18 and TRBJ1-3, with D uncertain. Per germline, CDR1 KGHSH and CDR2 LQKENI. This CDR3 spans 16 amino acids. V was cut by 3 bases and J by 0 bases, with 12 bases left in between. CDR3 sequence reads: CASSPSTGSSGNTIYF. Here the CDR3 DNA reads TGTGCCAGCTCACCGTCGACTGGGAGCTCTGGAAACACCATATATTTT.

The V gene is TRBV30, the J gene TRBJ1-4; the D is unclear. The CDR3 runs 14 residues. V lost 3 bases, J lost 7 bases, and 15 bases lay in between. From germline, CDR1 is GTSNPN and CDR2 SVGIG (reference sequence). The CDR3 DNA is TGTGCCTGGAGAAACGGTTTAGTTGGTGAAAAACTGTTTTTT. Encoded protein: CAWRNGLVGEKLFF.